The present T cell receptor beta chain was sequenced within a study of cytomegalovirus exposure and HLA in healthy donors. Per germline, CDR1 SGHVS and CDR2 FQNEAQ. Trimming pared 5 bases from V and 1 base from J, leaving 11 bases between. This CDR3 has 14 amino acids. Study-level points and caveats: A likely sequencing artifact accounted for one observed cluster of highly shared sequence variants. Some V segments (TRBV6-2 and TRBV6-3 among them) were excluded as indistinguishable.

The PCR ran on 60 Vbeta and 13 Jbeta primers. In the study's own analysis: Roughly 9.9 million shared chains were among the roughly 80 million unique TCR beta chains that a later analysis counted. TCRdb's table, derived via immunoSEQ multiplex PCR, lists solely in-frame clones and lacks some. The V and J calls and clone size were taken over from that table, and D and trimming were inferred from the DNA. Of 150,000 to 200,000 clones in the sample, around four fifths were seen once. About this clone itself: The antigen is unknown.

The sample consisted of PBMCs. The receptor's source is a woman between 35 and 50 years old in good health and CMV-seronegative. The chain uses TRBV7-8 and TRBJ1-1; D unresolved. CDR3: CASSRGDSNTEAFF. The CDR3 coding sequence is TGTGCCAGCAGCCGAGGTGATTCGAACACTGAAGCTTTCTTT. The variable domain in full, completed from reference TRBV7-8 and TRBJ1-1, reads GAGVSQSPRYKVAKRGQDVALRCDPISGHVSLFWYQQALGQGPEFLTYFQNEAQLDKSGLPSDRFFAERPEGSVSTLKIQRTQQEDSAVYLCASSRGDSNTEAFFGQGTRLTVV.